One sample yielded the 32 T cell receptor beta chains listed below, sequenced in a study of OX40 agonist ivuxolimab in advanced cancers. TCRdb keeps only in-frame clones here, not all; method: immunoSEQ multiplex PCR. The repertoire consists of more than 60,000 clones, with approximately 87% occurring once and the leading ten covering 4%. Source: CD4+ or CD8+ T cells sorted from blood, taken in a trial of the OX40 agonist ivuxolimab. The receptors stem from an adult with an advanced solid tumor such as melanoma, head and neck, liver or kidney cancer.

V and J are TRBV2 and TRBJ1-5; D uncertain. The CDR3 is made up of 13 amino acids. V was shortened by 6 bases and J by 3 bases, with 9 bases between the two germline ends. In germline, CDR1 is SNHLY, CDR2 FYNNEI. The CDR3 reads CASRQIPNQPQHF. CDR3 nucleotides: TGTGCCAGCAGACAAATTCCCAATCAGCCCCAGCATTTT.

This clone was seen only a few times. The chain has TRBV2 and TRBJ1-2, with 9 bases that match TRBD1. The CDR3 extends over 14 amino acids. Germline CDR1 and CDR2: SNHLY and FYNNEI. J lost 6 bases, V lost 5 bases, and 7 bases had no gene match. For the CDR3, the DNA is TGTGCCAGCAGTAAACAGGGGGCCGTCAATGGCTACACCTTC. It specifies CASSKQGAVNGYTF.

This chain uses TRBV7-9 with TRBJ2-7; 9 bases map to TRBD1. This CDR3 spans 16 amino acids. Germline assignment: CDR1 SEHNR and CDR2 FQNEAQ (reference sequence). Trimming took 4 bases from V and 2 from J; bases not matched to a gene: 9. The CDR3 is CASSSPGQGVTYEQYF. As DNA, the CDR3 is TGTGCCAGCAGCTCCCCGGGACAGGGCGTCACCTACGAGCAGTACTTC.

The CDR3 here is CASSEYGTGDTDTQYF. The CDR3 DNA reads TGTGCCAGCAGTGAATATGGGACAGGGGATACAGATACGCAGTATTTT. This rearrangement joins TRBV6-1 to TRBJ2-3; 10 bases match TRBD1. This CDR3 spans 16 amino acids. Per germline, CDR1 MNHNS and CDR2 SASEGT. The trim removed 2 bases at V and 3 bases at J, leaving 5 bases unmatched.

This rearrangement joins TRBV5-1 to TRBJ2-5, with 8 bases aligning to TRBD2. The CDR3 has 15 residues. J gave up 5 bases and V 2 bases, and 8 bases lay outside the gene matches. Germline loops: CDR1 SGHRS, CDR2 YFSETQ. Here the CDR3 reads CASSFAGGADETQYF. The CDR3 region has the DNA TGCGCCAGCAGCTTTGCGGGGGGCGCGGATGAGACCCAGTACTTC.

The chain uses TRBV19 and TRBJ1-1; no clear D gene. CDR3 size: 15 residues. V shed 0 bases and J shed 3 bases, with 11 bases lying between them. In germline, CDR1 is LNHDA, CDR2 SQIVND (reference sequence). The CDR3 region has the DNA TGTGCCAGTAGTATAGATCACCAGCCTTACACTGAAGCTTTCTTT. Protein sequence: CASSIDHQPYTEAFF.

V is TRBV9 and J is TRBJ1-5, with D uncertain. Trimming left V 2 bases short and J 0 bases short, with 3 bases between. The CDR3 covers 13 residues. From germline, CDR1 is SGDLS and CDR2 YYNGEE. The CDR3 region is CASSVYSNQPQHF. CDR3 in DNA: TGTGCCAGCAGCGTCTATAGCAATCAGCCCCAGCATTTT.

V gene TRBV9 combines with J gene TRBJ1-4; possibly TRBD1 for D (6 bases). CDR1 and CDR2 (germline): SGDLS, YYNGEE. This CDR3 region has 16 residues. The ends were cut back, 0 bases at V and 6 bases at J, with 15 bases in the middle. The CDR3 protein is CASSVAPGQKDEKLFF. DNA of the CDR3: TGTGCCAGCAGCGTAGCACCGGGACAAAAGGATGAAAAACTGTTTTTT.

The gene calls are TRBV5-5 and TRBJ2-7; D is unresolved. The CDR3 is 15 residues long. Germline V gene data show CDR1 as SGHKS and CDR2 as YYEKEE (reference sequence). The V gene lost 0 bases and the J gene lost 2 bases, with 12 bases spanning the gap. CDR3 sequence (DNA): TGTGCCAGCAGCTTGGCACCAGAAACACCCTACGAGCAGTACTTC. Translated: CASSLAPETPYEQYF.

This clone showed up just once. The chain couples TRBV6-5 to TRBJ2-3; unclear D gene. The CDR3 loop spans 11 amino acids. From germline, CDR1 is MNHEY and CDR2 SVGAGI. The germline V and J ends were trimmed by 6 bases and 3 bases, with 4 bases remaining between them. The CDR3 loop reads CASSQTDTQYF. The DNA of the CDR3 is TGTGCCAGCAGCCAGACAGATACGCAGTATTTT.

The gene calls are TRBV19 and TRBJ2-7; 9 bases agree with TRBD2. There are 15 residues in the CDR3. V trimming: 3 bases; J trimming: 6 bases; junction bases outside the gene matches: 9. CDR1 is LNHDA and CDR2 is SQIVND in the germline V gene (reference sequence). As DNA, the CDR3 is TGTGCCAGTAGTATTCGCACGGGACTAGCCGCCGAGCAGTACTTC. The encoded protein is CASSIRTGLAAEQYF.

The count of this clone is one. The rearrangement uses TRBV28 and TRBJ2-3, with 9 nucleotides matching TRBD2. There are 15 residues in the CDR3. With 10 bases clipped from V and 4 bases from J, the junction kept 12 bases outside the gene matches. Germline V gene data show CDR1 as MDHEN and CDR2 as SYDVKM. The CDR3 sequence is CAISPAGGRADTQYF. Written as DNA, the CDR3 is TGTGCCATTTCCCCTGCAGGCGGGAGGGCAGATACGCAGTATTTT.

The V call is TRBV7-2, the J call TRBJ2-3, with 8 bases matching TRBD2. J was trimmed by 2 bases and V by 5 bases; bases with no gene match: 9. The germline CDR1 and CDR2 sequences are SGHTA and FQGNSA. This CDR3 has 16 amino acids. The CDR3 is CASSNTGTRATDTQYF. The CDR3 nucleotides read TGTGCCAGCAGCAATACCGGGACTAGAGCCACAGATACGCAGTATTTT.

The chain combines TRBV6-1 with TRBJ1-1; no clear D gene. This CDR3 contains 16 residues. Germline assignment: CDR1 MNHNS and CDR2 SASEGT. The V end lost 3 bases, the J end lost 4 bases, and 18 bases lay between the germline ends. CDR3 in amino acids: CASSDLAGSLSTEAFF. For the CDR3, the DNA is TGTGCCAGCAGTGATCTGGCAGGATCCTTGAGCACTGAAGCTTTCTTT.

V gene TRBV7-3 combines with J gene TRBJ2-5; D gene unclear. The germline V and J ends were trimmed by 5 bases and 2 bases, with 12 bases remaining between them. This CDR3 comprises 14 residues. CDR1 is SGHTA, CDR2 FQGTGA, per germline. The CDR3 protein is CASSQNKLQETQYF. CDR3 in DNA: TGTGCCAGCAGCCAGAACAAGTTACAAGAGACCCAGTACTTC.

The chain uses TRBV2 and TRBJ1-2; D uncertain. Germline CDR1 SNHLY, CDR2 FYNNEI. Trimming left V 3 bases short and J 0 bases short, with 23 bases between. The CDR3 loop spans 19 amino acids. CDR3 protein: CASSESPSGSTLANYGYTF. CDR3 sequence (DNA): TGTGCCAGCAGTGAGTCGCCATCCGGTTCTACTCTAGCTAACTATGGCTACACCTTC.

The J gene is TRBJ2-1, the V gene TRBV5-1; D remains unclear. Looked up from germline, CDR1 is SGHRS and CDR2 is YFSETQ. Trimming shortened V by 0 bases and J by 5 bases, and 6 bases separated the two germline ends. The CDR3 runs to 13 residues. CDR3 protein: CASSLGPNNEQFF. The CDR3 DNA follows: TGCGCCAGCAGCTTGGGGCCGAACAATGAGCAGTTCTTC.

The chain combines TRBV19 with TRBJ1-2; 7 nucleotides agree with TRBD1. CDR1 and CDR2 (germline): LNHDA, SQIVND (reference sequence). V was pared by 6 bases and J by 4 bases, with 14 bases of the junction left unmatched. The CDR3 contains 16 residues. CDR3 coding DNA: TGTGCCAGTAGCCCCTCCGGGACAGATTATCGCTATGGCTACACCTTC. Its translation: CASSPSGTDYRYGYTF.

This rearrangement joins TRBV7-2 to TRBJ2-1; 8 nucleotides align to TRBD2. Germline CDR1 SGHTA, CDR2 FQGNSA. The ends lost 1 base at V and 4 bases at J; junction bases unmatched: 6. CDR3 length: 16 amino acids. The CDR3 DNA is TGTGCCAGCAGCTTAGGGTTGACGGGGGGGTACAATGAGCAGTTCTTC. This gives the protein CASSLGLTGGYNEQFF.

The chain links TRBV11-3 to TRBJ2-2, with D possibly being TRBD2 (6 bases). Germline values: CDR1 SGHNT, CDR2 YENEEA. This CDR3 has 15 residues. V was clipped by 7 bases and J by 1 base, with 13 bases between them. CDR3 amino acids: CASMPGTLNTGELFF. CDR3 DNA: TGTGCCAGCATGCCCGGGACTTTGAACACCGGGGAGCTGTTTTTT.

This clone was counted a single time. The chain combines TRBV28 with TRBJ2-7; TRBD2 matches at 7 bases. The CDR3 spans 13 residues. Germline CDR1 reads MDHEN; CDR2 reads SYDVKM. The trim removed 10 bases at V and 7 bases at J, leaving 13 bases unmatched. The CDR3 protein is CATVVGGSGEQYF. CDR3 nucleotides: TGTGCCACCGTAGTCGGGGGGAGTGGGGAGCAGTACTTC.

The chain couples TRBV5-5 to TRBJ2-7; D perhaps matches TRBD1 (5 bases). CDR1 is SGHKS, CDR2 YYEKEE, per germline (reference sequence). The CDR3 is made up of 12 amino acids. Trimming cost V 4 bases and J 3 bases, with 8 bases left between them. The CDR3 DNA sequence: TGTGCCAGCAGCGGCACAGGCTACGAGCAGTACTTC. Protein sequence: CASSGTGYEQYF. Full variable domain (remainder filled in from reference TRBV5-5 and TRBJ2-7): DAGVTQSPTHLIKTRGQQVTLRCSPISGHKSVSWYQQVLGQGPQFIFQYYEKEERGRGNFPDRFSARQFPNYSSELNVNALLLGDSALYLCASSGTGYEQYFGPGTRLTVT.

CDR3 region: CASSPGDRGFYNEQFF. In DNA form, the CDR3 reads TGTGCCAGCTCACCGGGTGACAGGGGGTTTTACAATGAGCAGTTCTTC. The chain is built from TRBV18 and TRBJ2-1, with 9 bases aligning to TRBD1. Germline CDR1 is KGHSH and CDR2 is LQKENI. The CDR3 contains 16 residues. V dropped 3 bases and J dropped 4; count of bases not matched to a gene: 7.

The DNA of the CDR3 is TGTGCCAGCAGTTTACAGGGCCCCTACGAGCAGTACTTC. It codes for CASSLQGPYEQYF. The chain has TRBV27 and TRBJ2-7; possibly TRBD1 for D (5 bases). In germline, CDR1 is MNHEY, CDR2 SMNVEV (reference sequence). This CDR3 comprises 13 residues. Trimming took 2 bases from V and 2 from J, leaving 7 bases between them.

This chain links TRBV7-2 with TRBJ2-1; D may match TRBD1 or TRBD2 (5 bases each). Trimming took off 2 bases at V and 0 bases at J, with 11 bases between the two ends. CDR1 and CDR2 from the germline V gene are SGHTA and FQGNSA. CDR3 size: 16 residues. CDR3 region: CASSLLAGSSYNEQFF. The CDR3 DNA reads TGTGCCAGCAGCTTACTGGCAGGGAGCTCCTACAATGAGCAGTTCTTC.

The genes are TRBV11-3 and TRBJ1-1; D is uncertain. Germline V CDR1 and CDR2: SGHNT, YENEEA. With 5 bases removed from V and 0 bases from J, the gap between germline ends came to 7 bases. This CDR3 is 13 amino acids long. CDR3 DNA sequence: TGTGCCAGCAGCCACACCATGAACACTGAAGCTTTCTTT. This translates into CASSHTMNTEAFF.

The chain employs TRBV5-4 and TRBJ2-7; D is undetermined. Between the trimmed V and J ends, which lost 0 bases and 2 bases, there was a span of 9 bases. The CDR3 is 14 amino acids. Germline CDR1 SGHNT, CDR2 YYREEE (reference sequence). CDR3 region: CASSLGPAAYEQYF. In nucleotides, the CDR3 is TGTGCCAGCAGCTTGGGACCAGCTGCCTACGAGCAGTACTTC.

The chain couples TRBV7-9 to TRBJ2-7; TRBD2 matches 7 bases. The CDR3 covers 15 residues. V shed 5 bases and J 2 bases; nucleotides not matched to a gene: 9. In germline, CDR1 is SEHNR, CDR2 FQNEAQ (reference sequence). CDR3 sequence (DNA): TGTGCCAGCAGCCCCTACGGGGGGAACACCTACGAGCAGTACTTC. This gives the protein CASSPYGGNTYEQYF.

This clone has just one count. This chain uses TRBV7-9 with TRBJ2-7; a weak D match, TRBD1 (6 bases). CDR3 length: 14 amino acids. In germline, CDR1 is SEHNR, CDR2 FQNEAQ (reference sequence). The V end lost 5 bases, the J end lost 2 bases, and 13 bases lay between the germline ends. The CDR3 is CASSPDEGAYEQYF. The CDR3 DNA reads as TGTGCCAGCAGCCCAGATGAGGGGGCCTACGAGCAGTACTTC. Full variable domain (remainder filled in from reference TRBV7-9 and TRBJ2-7): DTGVSQNPRHKITKRGQNVTFRCDPISEHNRLYWYRQTLGQGPEFLTYFQNEAQLEKSRLLSDRFSAERPKGSFSTLEIQRTEQGDSAMYLCASSPDEGAYEQYFGPGTRLTVT.

The chain recombines TRBV28 with TRBJ1-5; 7 nucleotides align to TRBD1. V lost 6 bases to trimming and J lost 1 base; unmatched junction nucleotides: 9. The CDR3 is 16 amino acids. Germline V gene sequence: CDR1 MDHEN, CDR2 SYDVKM. The CDR3 loop reads CASRFNRGGSNQPQHF. CDR3 coding DNA: TGTGCCAGCAGATTCAACAGGGGTGGGAGCAATCAGCCCCAGCATTTT.

The chain combines TRBV30 with TRBJ2-1; unclear D gene. The length of the CDR3 is 16 residues. Germline CDR1 reads GTSNPN; CDR2 reads SVGIG (reference sequence). Trimming took off 0 bases at V and 0 bases at J, with 12 bases between the two ends. In nucleotides, the CDR3 is TGTGCCTGGAGTGTATCGTGGACGAGCTCCTACAATGAGCAGTTCTTC. It translates to CAWSVSWTSSYNEQFF.

The count of this clone is one. V and J are TRBV30 and TRBJ1-6; no firm D call. CDR1 is GTSNPN and CDR2 is SVGIG in the germline V gene (reference sequence). Trimming shortened V by 0 bases and J by 11 bases, and 11 bases separated the two germline ends. The CDR3 covers 13 residues. The CDR3 is CAWSVQYWTPLHF. CDR3 nucleotides: TGTGCCTGGAGTGTACAATACTGGACACCCCTCCACTTT. The variable domain in full, with the rest retrieved from reference TRBV30 and TRBJ1-6, is SQTIHQWPATLVQPVGSPLSLECTVEGTSNPNLYWYRQAAGRGLQLLFYSVGIGQISSEVPQNLSASRPQDRQFILSSKKLLLSDSGFYLCAWSVQYWTPLHFGNGTRLTVT.